The entry below gives a single TCR beta chain sequence along with its context. Antigen: not known. This entry is derived from a study of multiple sclerosis patients with progressive multifocal leukoencephalopathy. The study, taken as a whole, reports: Findings may reflect JC virus infection or just general immunocompromise. Before and during natalizumab, the clones expanded at PML already existed.

Time point denoted: time of PML onset. Prior interferon beta treatment was universal, and the PML patients were all female. T3 blood samples were collected at the time of PML onset. Germline V gene lookup returns CDR1 SGHTA and CDR2 FQGNSA. V dropped 1 base and J dropped 7; count of bases not matched to a gene: 1. This CDR3 is 13 amino acids long. TCRdb's copy holds only in-frame clones and misses some; the assay was immunoSEQ multiplex PCR. The data hold 25,000 to 30,000 clones, with 75% to 90% observed a single time. The sequence came from a woman aged 25 to 39 with progressive multifocal leukoencephalopathy. Source: PBMCs, taken from a patient treated with natalizumab. The chain employs TRBV7-2 and TRBJ1-2; 9 bases agree with TRBD1. CDR3 in DNA: TGTGCCAGCAGCTTAGGGACAGGGGTTGGCTACACCTTC. Its translation: CASSLGTGVGYTF. Full variable domain (missing parts from reference TRBV7-2 and TRBJ1-2): GAGVSQSPSNKVTEKGKDVELRCDPISGHTALYWYRQSLGQGLEFLIYFQGNSAPDKSGLPSDRFSAERTGGSVSTLTIQRTQQEDSAVYLCASSLGTGVGYTFGSGTRLTVV.